This passage covers 27 T cell receptor beta chains from one sample sequenced in a study of blood T cell repertoires in COVID-19. TCRdb keeps only in-frame clones here, not all; method: immunoSEQ multiplex PCR. The sample comprises 300,000 to 350,000 clones, 80% to 95% of which are singletons, and nearly 7% rests with the top ten. Material: peripheral blood. These TCRs come from a young woman with COVID-19, enrolled during active disease.

The chain uses TRBV5-1 and TRBJ2-7, with 8 bases lining up with TRBD1. The CDR3 spans 13 residues. The V gene's germline CDR1 is SGHRS and CDR2 YFSETQ. J gave up 8 bases and V 4 bases, and 8 bases lay outside the gene matches. CDR3 protein: CASSAETGDKQYF. CDR3 DNA: TGCGCCAGCAGCGCCGAGACAGGGGATAAGCAGTACTTC.

This chain links TRBV10-3 with TRBJ2-5; 13 bases agree with TRBD2. This CDR3 contains 15 residues. Germline V gene sequence: CDR1 ENHRY, CDR2 SYGVKD. With 6 bases clipped from V and 5 bases from J, the junction kept 6 bases outside the gene matches. The CDR3: CAIRELAGGPETQYF. Written as DNA, the CDR3 is TGTGCCATCAGGGAACTAGCGGGAGGGCCGGAGACCCAGTACTTC.

The rearrangement links TRBV30 to TRBJ1-2; perhaps TRBD1 as D (5 bases). The CDR3 totals 13 residues. The germline V gene has CDR1 GTSNPN and CDR2 SVGIG (reference sequence). Trimming left V 6 bases short and J 0 bases short, with 11 bases between. The CDR3 nucleotides are TGTGCCTGCACCGGGACTACTAACTATGGCTACACCTTC. This encodes CACTGTTNYGYTF.

This clone was detected only once. The chain joins TRBV5-4 to TRBJ2-7; 11 bases line up with TRBD2. Germline loops: CDR1 SGHNT, CDR2 YYREEE (reference sequence). This CDR3 contains 16 residues. V trimming: 0 bases; J trimming: 3 bases; junction bases outside the gene matches: 5. The CDR3 sequence is CASSLGGTSGYYEQYF. The CDR3, as DNA: TGTGCCAGCAGCTTGGGCGGGACTAGCGGTTACTACGAGCAGTACTTC.

The J gene is TRBJ1-2, the V gene TRBV5-6; TRBD1 might be the D (6 bases). The V gene lost 4 bases and the J gene lost 1 base, with 11 bases spanning the gap. Germline assignment: CDR1 SGHDT and CDR2 YYEEEE. The CDR3 runs 14 residues. The CDR3 here is CASSIYRDNYGYTF. The CDR3 DNA reads as TGTGCCAGCAGCATTTACAGGGATAACTATGGCTACACCTTC.

The chain employs TRBV30 and TRBJ1-2, with D hard to call. The CDR3 is 14 amino acids. V dropped 5 bases and J dropped 2 bases, with 15 bases sitting between them. From germline, CDR1 is GTSNPN and CDR2 SVGIG (reference sequence). CDR3 nucleotides: TGTGCCTGGGCCTTCGGTTTGGGCAACTATGGCTACACCTTC. Translating gives CAWAFGLGNYGYTF.

The chain recombines TRBV27 with TRBJ2-3, with TRBD2 matching over 10 bases. This CDR3 is built from 15 residues. V was pared by 3 bases and J by 5 bases, with 5 bases of the junction left unmatched. Germline V gene sequence: CDR1 MNHEY, CDR2 SMNVEV (reference sequence). The CDR3: CASSFDSGRQDTQYF. The CDR3, as DNA: TGTGCCAGCAGTTTCGATAGCGGGAGGCAAGATACGCAGTATTTT.

The chain joins TRBV29-1 to TRBJ2-1; 10 nucleotides agree with TRBD1. J was trimmed by 5 bases and V by 7 bases; bases with no gene match: 8. Germline V gene data show CDR1 as SQVTM and CDR2 as ANQGSEA. The CDR3 has 14 residues. In nucleotides, the CDR3 is TGCAGCGCTACGGGACAGGGGACGCACAATGAGCAGTTCTTC. Protein sequence: CSATGQGTHNEQFF.

The gene calls are TRBV27 and TRBJ1-1, with 7 bases aligning to TRBD1. The CDR3 has 14 amino acids. With V trimmed by 4 bases and J by 6 bases, 8 bases remained unmatched. The V gene's germline CDR1 is MNHEY and CDR2 SMNVEV (reference sequence). The CDR3 here is CASSSRTGRPEAFF. CDR3 nucleotide sequence: TGTGCCAGCAGTTCCCGGACAGGCCGTCCTGAAGCTTTCTTT.

The chain couples TRBV27 to TRBJ2-6, with TRBD2 matching over 13 bases. The germline V gene has CDR1 MNHEY and CDR2 SMNVEV (reference sequence). The CDR3 consists of 17 residues. The V and J ends lost 5 bases and 4 bases, in that order; junction bases with no gene match: 5. The chain's CDR3 is CASSKLAGGLGANVLTF. CDR3 nucleotide sequence: TGTGCCAGCAGTAAACTAGCGGGAGGGCTGGGGGCCAACGTCCTGACTTTC. The variable domain in full, completed from reference TRBV27 and TRBJ2-6, reads EAQVTQNPRYLITVTGKKLTVTCSQNMNHEYMSWYRQDPGLGLRQIYYSMNVEVTDKGDVPEGYKVSRKEKRNFPLILESPSPNQTSLYFCASSKLAGGLGANVLTFGAGSRLTVL.

This clone was found once. Other DNA sequences in the sample encode the same CDR3. The chain recombines TRBV19 with TRBJ1-1; maybe TRBD1 (5 bases). Per the germline V gene, CDR1 is LNHDA and CDR2 is SQIVND (reference sequence). V was clipped by 1 base and J by 4 bases, with 7 bases between them. This CDR3 region has 13 residues. CDR3 coding DNA: TGTGCCAGTAGTATAGCCGGGGGCACTGAAGCTTTCTTT. As protein: CASSIAGGTEAFF.

The V gene is TRBV6-6, the J gene TRBJ2-5; possibly TRBD1 for D (6 bases). The CDR3 contains 13 residues. Germline loops: CDR1 MNHNY, CDR2 SVGAGI (reference sequence). Trimming shortened V by 8 bases and J by 2 bases, and 12 bases separated the two germline ends. The CDR3 DNA follows: TGTGCCAGCCGTCAGGGGTTACAAGAGACCCAGTACTTC. Translating it yields CASRQGLQETQYF.

The rearrangement uses TRBV10-3 and TRBJ2-6; unclear D gene. The CDR3 consists of 13 residues. The V and J ends lost 7 bases and 3 bases respectively, with 7 bases between them. The germline gives CDR1 ENHRY, CDR2 SYGVKD. The CDR3 DNA follows: TGTGCCATCACCCCCGGTGGGGCCAACGTCCTGACTTTC. Encoded protein: CAITPGGANVLTF.

The J gene is TRBJ2-7, the V gene TRBV9, with D tentatively TRBD2 (6 bases). The CDR3 length is 15 residues. V lost 2 bases and J lost 1, with 13 bases in between. The germline CDR1 and CDR2 sequences are SGDLS and YYNGEE. For the CDR3, the DNA is TGTGCCAGCAGCGTCGGGGGAGATGGATCCTACGAGCAGTACTTC. Encoded protein: CASSVGGDGSYEQYF.

The V call is TRBV5-1, the J call TRBJ1-1, with 7 bases aligning to TRBD1. Germline trimming cut 2 bases from V and 6 bases from J; bases unmatched to any gene: 13. The CDR3 length is 16 residues. Germline loops: CDR1 SGHRS, CDR2 YFSETQ. This CDR3 is CASSFGLAQGYSEAFF. The CDR3 DNA reads as TGCGCCAGCAGCTTTGGTCTGGCACAGGGGTATTCTGAAGCTTTCTTT.

This clone showed up just a few times. The genes are TRBV6-5 and TRBJ2-7; 9 nucleotides agree with TRBD2. Trimming cost V 6 bases and J 5 bases; bases outside gene matches: 11. Germline V gene data show CDR1 as MNHEY and CDR2 as SVGAGI. CDR3 size: 15 residues. CDR3 coding DNA: TGTGCCAGCAGAGGTGGGGCGGGAGGGCCCCACGAGCAGTACTTC. Its protein is CASRGGAGGPHEQYF.

The chain couples TRBV3-1 (or the pseudogene TRBV3-2) to TRBJ1-5, with 7 bases identical to TRBD1. The J segment lost 2 bases and the V segment lost 5 bases, leaving 6 bases of the junction unmatched. Germline V gives CDR1 LGHDT, CDR2 YNNKEL (reference sequence). The CDR3 has 15 residues. The CDR3 DNA reads as TGTGCCAGCAGCAATTCCGGGACAGGCAATCAGCCCCAGCATTTT. This gives the protein CASSNSGTGNQPQHF.

The rearrangement links TRBV9 to TRBJ2-2; 9 nucleotides agree with TRBD1. The germline V gene has CDR1 SGDLS and CDR2 YYNGEE. CDR3 size: 15 residues. V gave up 2 bases and J gave up 5 bases; unmatched junction bases: 4. The CDR3 region is CASSVGQGSTGELFF. For the CDR3, the DNA is TGTGCCAGCAGCGTCGGACAGGGGAGTACCGGGGAGCTGTTTTTT.

V and J are TRBV6-5 and TRBJ2-7; the D is unclear. Looked up from germline, CDR1 is MNHEY and CDR2 is SVGAGI. Trimming removed 5 bases at V and 0 bases at J, with 8 bases between. This CDR3 is built from 13 residues. This chain's CDR3 is CASSPYDSYEQYF. CDR3 sequence (DNA): TGTGCCAGCAGTCCCTATGACTCCTACGAGCAGTACTTC.

About this clone itself: A read error may account for a junction end that differs from germline. The V call is TRBV5-6, the J call TRBJ1-4; 8 bases align to TRBD1. CDR1 and CDR2 (germline): SGHDT, YYEEEE. The CDR3 contains 14 residues. The CDR3 loop reads CASSLDRVEEKLFF. The CDR3 DNA reads TGTGCCAGCAGTTTGGACAGGGTTGAGGAAAAACTGTTTTTT. The entire variable domain, with the rest obtained from reference TRBV5-6 and TRBJ1-4, is as follows: DAGVTQSPTHLIKTRGQQVTLRCSPKSGHDTVSWYQQALGQGPQFIFQYYEEEERQRGNFPDRFSGHQFPNYSSELNVNALLLGDSALYLCASSLDRVEEKLFFGSGTQLSVL.

V and J are TRBV6-5 and TRBJ1-1; TRBD1 is a possible D gene (5 bases). Trimming left V 5 bases short and J 6 bases short, with 7 bases between. There are 11 residues in the CDR3. The germline V gene has CDR1 MNHEY and CDR2 SVGAGI. The CDR3 sequence: CASSTGSEAFF. CDR3 nucleotides: TGTGCCAGCAGTACAGGCTCTGAAGCTTTCTTT.

The genes are TRBV3-1 (or the pseudogene TRBV3-2) and TRBJ2-2; D is ambiguous. V was pared by 7 bases and J by 6 bases, with 6 bases between. Germline CDR1 LGHDT, CDR2 YNNKEL (reference sequence). The CDR3 is made up of 11 amino acids. The CDR3 here is CASMRSGELFF. The CDR3 nucleotides read TGTGCCAGCATGCGGTCCGGGGAGCTGTTTTTT.

The chain combines TRBV5-1 with TRBJ2-5; a possible D gene is TRBD1 (6 bases). The CDR3 is made up of 12 amino acids. CDR1 and CDR2 from the germline V gene are SGHRS and YFSETQ. V was pared by 5 bases and J by 5 bases, with 10 bases between. Here the CDR3 DNA reads TGCGCCAGCAGGGACAGTTGGGAGACCCAGTACTTC. It specifies CASRDSWETQYF.

The genes are TRBV5-1 and TRBJ2-7; TRBD1 aligns across 9 bases. This CDR3 comprises 15 residues. Per the germline V gene, CDR1 is SGHRS and CDR2 is YFSETQ. V gave up 4 bases and J gave up 3 bases; unmatched junction bases: 8. CDR3 bases: TGCGCCAGCAGCCTAGCTCCGGGACAGGGCTACGAGCAGTACTTC. Protein: CASSLAPGQGYEQYF.

This clone was picked up one time. The chain links TRBV10-3 to TRBJ2-7; 16 nucleotides align to TRBD2. The CDR3 is 13 amino acids. Trimming at V came to 6 bases and at J to 12 bases, leaving 5 bases not matched to a gene. Germline lookup yields CDR1 ENHRY and CDR2 SYGVKD. Written as DNA, the CDR3 is TGTGCCATCAGGGGGACTAGCGGGAGGGCCTGGTACTTC. Translation gives CAIRGTSGRAWYF.

The CDR3 loop reads CASSKGTGGKETQYF. The CDR3 DNA reads TGTGCCAGCAGTAAGGGGACAGGGGGAAAAGAGACCCAGTACTTC. This chain links TRBV28 with TRBJ2-5; 11 nucleotides line up with TRBD1. The CDR3 contains 15 residues. After removal of 5 bases from V and 3 bases from J, the junction contained 5 bases not matched to a gene. Germline CDR1 is MDHEN and CDR2 is SYDVKM.

The chain joins TRBV6-6 to TRBJ1-2, with no clear D. This CDR3 has 14 amino acids. Germline lookup yields CDR1 MNHNY and CDR2 SVGAGI (reference sequence). V lost 5 bases and J 3 bases, leaving 13 bases between the germline ends. CDR3 nucleotides: TGTGCCAGCAGTACCCCGGGTGACTACTATGGCTACACCTTC. This gives the protein CASSTPGDYYGYTF.